This entry lists 14 T cell receptor beta chains sequenced from one sample in a study of technical replicates of blood from a few donors. The protocol was immunoSEQ multiplex PCR, while the TCRdb copy is restricted to in-frame clones and leaves out a portion. This table has tens of thousands of clones, approximately 91% appearing once. Material: PBMCs. Source of these receptors: a human donor in good health. Some clones in this sample may be carry-over from other donors' samples.

The chain couples TRBV2 to TRBJ1-3; D gene unclear. V gave up 3 bases and J gave up 0 bases, with 12 bases separating them. The CDR3 loop spans 16 amino acids. Germline CDR1 and CDR2: SNHLY and FYNNEI. CDR3 in amino acids: CASSDRSRSSGNTIYF. The CDR3, as DNA: TGTGCCAGCAGTGACCGTTCCAGATCCTCTGGAAACACCATATATTTT.

The chain joins TRBV18 to TRBJ2-4; 11 nucleotides align to TRBD1. Germline V gene lookup returns CDR1 KGHSH and CDR2 LQKENI. CDR3 length: 14 amino acids. The ends lost 4 bases at V and 14 bases at J; junction bases unmatched: 10. The CDR3 sequence: CASSRSLDRGPEYF. The CDR3, as DNA: TGTGCCAGCTCACGATCCCTGGACAGGGGGCCCGAGTACTTC.

The chain couples TRBV18 to TRBJ2-7, with D perhaps TRBD2 (5 bases). This CDR3 spans 15 amino acids. The germline CDR1 and CDR2 sequences are KGHSH and LQKENI. With 2 bases removed from V and 2 bases from J, the gap between germline ends came to 13 bases. For the CDR3, the DNA is TGTGCCAGCTCACCAACTGTGGGGAGAGCCTACGAGCAGTACTTC. Translated, it gives CASSPTVGRAYEQYF.

This chain connects TRBV4-2 to TRBJ2-5, with TRBD2 matching 9 bases. The germline CDR1 and CDR2 sequences are LGHNA and YNFKEQ. V lost 5 bases and J lost 2; bases outside the gene matches: 12. CDR3 length equals 17 residues. CDR3 protein: CASSARMVAGEQETQYF. CDR3 nucleotide sequence: TGTGCCAGCAGCGCAAGAATGGTAGCGGGGGAACAAGAGACCCAGTACTTC.

The gene calls are TRBV7-2 and TRBJ1-2; TRBD1 might be the D (5 bases). The CDR3 spans 15 residues. V was shortened by 4 bases and J by 2 bases, with 14 bases between the two germline ends. CDR1 and CDR2 (germline): SGHTA, FQGNSA. In DNA, the CDR3 is TGTGCCAGCAGCTCCCAGGGAGGGATCAACTATGGCTACACCTTC. Translating gives CASSSQGGINYGYTF.

Concerning this clone itself: The CDR3 does not end in the conserved phenylalanine or tryptophan, so this is likely a read error. Because the CDR3's place on the DNA is in doubt, the DNA is left out and the CDR3 is given as listed by TCRdb. The V call is TRBV23-1, the J call TRBJ2-7; TRBD2, the table's D call, was not compared with the DNA. TRBV23-1 is identified as an open reading frame with a role that is uncertain. The CDR3 comprises 9 residues, both ends counted. CDR3 amino acids: CALSGVSGR.

V usage is TRBV19 and J usage is TRBJ1-5; D gene unclear. The CDR3 has 15 residues. V dropped 1 base and J dropped 0 bases, with 7 bases sitting between them. Looked up from germline, CDR1 is LNHDA and CDR2 is SQIVND (reference sequence). The CDR3 sequence is CASSIAEPSNQPQHF. CDR3 nucleotides: TGTGCCAGTAGTATAGCTGAGCCTAGCAATCAGCCCCAGCATTTT.

The chain recombines TRBV30 with TRBJ1-1; D perhaps matches TRBD1 (5 bases). V dropped 2 bases and J dropped 2 bases, with 9 bases sitting between them. The CDR3 is made up of 13 amino acids. Germline V gives CDR1 GTSNPN, CDR2 SVGIG (reference sequence). The CDR3: CAWSWGENTEAFF. In nucleotides, the CDR3 is TGTGCCTGGAGTTGGGGGGAAAACACTGAAGCTTTCTTT.

V is TRBV5-1 and J is TRBJ2-5; D may be TRBD2 (5 bases). The CDR3 is made up of 16 amino acids. Looked up from germline, CDR1 is SGHRS and CDR2 is YFSETQ. V gave up 1 base and J gave up 0 bases, with 13 bases separating them. The CDR3 sequence: CASSLQSLANQETQYF. CDR3 coding DNA: TGCGCCAGCAGCTTGCAGTCGCTAGCCAACCAAGAGACCCAGTACTTC.

The rearrangement joins TRBV10-2 to TRBJ1-4; TRBD1 aligns across 8 bases. The germline CDR1 and CDR2 sequences are WSHSY and SAAADI. The CDR3 is 15 amino acids. Trimming cost V 6 bases and J 3 bases; bases outside gene matches: 6. The CDR3 region is CASRTGDFSNEKLFF. For the CDR3, the DNA is TGCGCCAGCAGGACAGGGGATTTTTCTAATGAAAAACTGTTTTTT.

This clone was observed a single time. The genes are TRBV10-3 and TRBJ2-2; 8 nucleotides line up with TRBD2. The germline gives CDR1 ENHRY, CDR2 SYGVKD. V was pared by 5 bases and J by 6 bases, with 5 bases of the junction left unmatched. This CDR3 is built from 14 residues. In nucleotides, the CDR3 is TGTGCCATCAGTAGCGGGAGCGATTCCGGGGAGCTGTTTTTT. Amino acid sequence: CAISSGSDSGELFF.

This clone was counted a single time. The J gene is TRBJ2-1, the V gene TRBV6-4; 9 bases map to TRBD2. J was trimmed by 9 bases and V by 4 bases; bases with no gene match: 7. The V gene's germline CDR1 is MRHNA and CDR2 SNTAGT. The CDR3 has 14 residues. CDR3 in amino acids: CASSVPSGVSEQFF. The CDR3 DNA is TGTGCCAGCAGTGTGCCTAGCGGGGTGTCTGAGCAGTTCTTC.

This clone was detected only once. The V and J genes are TRBV10-3 and TRBJ2-5, with 11 bases matching TRBD2. V lost 6 bases to trimming and J lost 4 bases; unmatched junction nucleotides: 7. CDR1 is ENHRY and CDR2 is SYGVKD in the germline V gene. This CDR3 is 15 amino acids long. In DNA, the CDR3 is TGTGCCATCAGCCTTAGCGGGGGGGCCCGAGAGACCCAGTACTTC. Translating it yields CAISLSGGARETQYF.

The genes are TRBV4-3 and TRBJ2-7; a possible D gene is TRBD2 (6 bases). The CDR3 loop spans 16 amino acids. V lost 3 bases to trimming and J lost 1 base, with 16 bases between them. Germline loops: CDR1 LGHNA, CDR2 YSLEER. CDR3 nucleotides: TGCGCCAGCAGCCAGGGGCGGGACGCAGCATCCTACGAGCAGTACTTC. As protein: CASSQGRDAASYEQYF.